This entry lists 13 T cell receptor beta chains sequenced from one sample in a study of T cell repertoires in cytomegalovirus infection. Their specific antigens are unknown. TCRdb processed the reads anew with MiXCR; each CDR3 protein has one entry. Of approximately 81,000 distinct CDR3 sequences listed, 20% to 30% are singletons. The sequenced sample was CD8+ T cells from cultured PBMCs, obtained from culture after CMV antigen stimulation. All receptors come from a human donor in good health (CMV status not recorded). Some clones in this sample may be carry-over from other donors' samples.

This clonotype occurred a few times. The chain links TRBV6-1 to TRBJ2-5, with 8 bases lining up with TRBD1. CDR3 length: 15 amino acids. Germline V gene lookup returns CDR1 MNHNS and CDR2 SASEGT. After removal of 4 bases from V and 3 bases from J, the junction contained 7 bases not matched to a gene. Here the CDR3 reads CASSALTGAEETQYF. The CDR3 DNA follows: TGTGCCAGCAGTGCCTTGACAGGGGCGGAAGAGACCCAGTACTTC.

This clonotype has just a few counts. The rearrangement joins TRBV27 to TRBJ1-1; D is undetermined. This CDR3 has 13 residues. Trimming removed 2 bases from V and 5 bases from J, with 9 bases in between. Germline V gene data show CDR1 as MNHEY and CDR2 as SMNVEV (reference sequence). CDR3 residues: CASSLVPLTEAFF. CDR3 nucleotide sequence: TGTGCCAGCAGTTTAGTACCACTAACTGAAGCTTTCTTT.

This clonotype has at least ten counts. CDR3 sequence (DNA): TGTGCCAGCAGCCCTGGCACTATGGTTGGGGAAGGCAATCAGCCCCAGCATTTT. This codes for CASSPGTMVGEGNQPQHF. This chain uses TRBV7-9 with TRBJ1-5; D not certain. Trimming shortened V by 5 bases and J by 2 bases, and 22 bases separated the two germline ends. CDR3 length: 18 amino acids. The germline CDR1 and CDR2 sequences are SEHNR and FQNEAQ (reference sequence).

The gene calls are TRBV5-4 and TRBJ2-1; 8 nucleotides match TRBD2. CDR3 length: 15 amino acids. The germline V gene encodes CDR1 SGHNT and CDR2 YYREEE (reference sequence). After removal of 4 bases from V and 9 bases from J, the junction contained 12 bases not matched to a gene. In DNA form, the CDR3 reads TGTGCCAGCAGCACCGAATCGGGACTAGTAAGTGAGCAGTTCTTC. It yields the protein CASSTESGLVSEQFF. The complete variable domain, with remaining parts taken from reference TRBV5-4 and TRBJ2-1, reads ETGVTQSPTHLIKTRGQQVTLRCSSQSGHNTVSWYQQALGQGPQFIFQYYREEENGRGNFPPRFSGLQFPNYSSELNVNALELDDSALYLCASSTESGLVSEQFFGPGTRLTVL.

This clonotype was seen a handful of times. The chain couples TRBV5-6 to TRBJ2-1; 12 bases fit TRBD2. The CDR3 runs 16 residues. CDR1 and CDR2 (germline): SGHDT, YYEEEE. Trimming cost V 5 bases and J 9 bases; bases outside gene matches: 12. CDR3 loop: CASRALLAGGPGEQFF. The DNA for the CDR3 is TGTGCCAGCAGGGCACTGCTAGCGGGAGGGCCAGGTGAGCAGTTCTTC. The variable domain in full, with the rest retrieved from reference TRBV5-6 and TRBJ2-1, is DAGVTQSPTHLIKTRGQQVTLRCSPKSGHDTVSWYQQALGQGPQFIFQYYEEEERQRGNFPDRFSGHQFPNYSSELNVNALLLGDSALYLCASRALLAGGPGEQFFGPGTRLTVL.

The sample holds many counts of this clonotype. The V and J genes are TRBV11-2 and TRBJ1-5, with D unresolved. V was shortened by 4 bases and J by 4 bases, with 5 bases between the two germline ends. Germline V gives CDR1 SGHAT, CDR2 FQNNGV. The CDR3 consists of 12 residues. CDR3 sequence: CASSSGNQPQHF. In DNA, the CDR3 is TGTGCCAGCAGCTCCGGGAATCAGCCCCAGCATTTT.

This chain connects TRBV2 to TRBJ2-7; 9 positions match TRBD1. Germline CDR1 SNHLY, CDR2 FYNNEI. The CDR3 loop spans 13 amino acids. Unmatched junction bases numbered 6, after V lost 10 bases and J lost 2 bases. CDR3: CAMRGQGPYEQYF. CDR3 DNA sequence: TGTGCCATGAGGGGACAGGGCCCCTACGAGCAGTACTTC.

The chain uses TRBV5-1 and TRBJ2-1, with TRBD2 identical over 11 bases. V lost 2 bases to trimming and J lost 6 bases; unmatched junction nucleotides: 10. Germline CDR1 SGHRS, CDR2 YFSETQ. CDR3 length: 17 residues. CDR3: CASSFFSGRAGINEQFF. CDR3 coding DNA: TGCGCCAGCAGCTTTTTTAGCGGGAGGGCCGGGATCAATGAGCAGTTCTTC.

The chain joins TRBV20-1 to TRBJ1-3, with no clear D. The CDR3 has 11 amino acids. Trimming left V 4 bases short and J 8 bases short, with 9 bases between. Germline CDR1 is DFQATT and CDR2 is SNEGSKA (reference sequence). The CDR3 DNA reads TGCAGTGCTAAAAACGTGGACACCATATATTTT. It is translated as CSAKNVDTIYF.

This clonotype was seen many times. The chain links TRBV20-1 to TRBJ2-7; D gene unclear. V dropped 0 bases and J dropped 4 bases, with 4 bases sitting between them. Per the germline V gene, CDR1 is DFQATT and CDR2 is SNEGSKA (reference sequence). The CDR3 is 11 amino acids. The CDR3 nucleotides read TGCAGTGCTAGAGATACTTACGAGCAGTACTTC. It specifies CSARDTYEQYF.

Only a few counts were recorded for this clonotype. The rearrangement uses TRBV29-1 and TRBJ2-3; tentatively, D is TRBD1 (5 bases). CDR1 is SQVTM, CDR2 ANQGSEA, per germline. With 5 bases removed from V and 2 bases from J, the gap between germline ends came to 11 bases. The CDR3 is 13 amino acids. The CDR3 coding sequence is TGCAGCGTTCTGGTAGGGGTCACAGATACGCAGTATTTT. It encodes CSVLVGVTDTQYF.

The table lists this clonotype with a few counts. The chain employs TRBV5-4 and TRBJ1-1; tentative D call: TRBD1 (5 bases). This CDR3 spans 12 amino acids. From germline, CDR1 is SGHNT and CDR2 YYREEE (reference sequence). V lost 4 bases, J lost 6 bases, and 10 bases lay in between. CDR3 residues: CASSRGHPEAFF. DNA of the CDR3: TGTGCCAGCAGCCGCGGACATCCTGAAGCTTTCTTT.

The chain uses TRBV6-2 or TRBV6-3 and TRBJ2-1; 8 positions match TRBD1. Germline V CDR1 and CDR2: MNHEY, SVGEGT. This CDR3 comprises 14 residues. Trimming took 2 bases from V and 5 from J; bases not matched to a gene: 2. The CDR3: CASSYQGANNEQFF. CDR3 in DNA: TGTGCCAGCAGTTACCAGGGGGCGAACAATGAGCAGTTCTTC.